This T cell receptor delta chain was sequenced in a study of human gamma delta and Vdelta1 T cells (dated 2018 in TCRdb). The study in broad terms: In this study, the researchers looked at Delta One T cells, which are Vd1+ gamma-delta T cells, to see how well they work as cytotoxic effectors against acute myeloid leukemia.

Remarks on this clone: The antigen this receptor binds is unknown. TCRdb's protein for this DNA is that of a much larger clone and differs from the translation at residue 11, likely a read error; the protein shown is the DNA translation.

The library was made by PCR. Sequencing was carried out with an Illumina MiSeq. Clonotypes were called again by TCRdb from the public reads via CATT, and duplicate nucleotide sequences were then merged into one entry. The sample table records 600 to 850 delta-chain clones; around 8.2% of these occur just once. The top ten clonotypes cover roughly 90% of the sample. From a lookup of the germline V gene, CDR1 and CDR2 are TSWWSYY and QGS. CDR3 length: 23 amino acids, cysteine to phenylalanine. The DNA shown is the 69-base CDR3, in frame from base 1. V is pruned by 0 bases and J by 2 bases, leaving 23 bases of the junction without a gene match.

This chain is built from TRDV1 and TRDJ1, with TRDD3 identical over 11 junction bases. The source is a human donor in good health. The sequenced material came from differentiated CD27- Vdelta1 gamma-delta T cells from blood. CDR3 sequence: CALGELHSTLFHYWGIKTDKLIF. The base sequence is TGTGCTCTTGGGGAACTCCATTCCACGCTTTTCCACTACTGGGGGATAAAGACCGATAAACTCATCTTT.